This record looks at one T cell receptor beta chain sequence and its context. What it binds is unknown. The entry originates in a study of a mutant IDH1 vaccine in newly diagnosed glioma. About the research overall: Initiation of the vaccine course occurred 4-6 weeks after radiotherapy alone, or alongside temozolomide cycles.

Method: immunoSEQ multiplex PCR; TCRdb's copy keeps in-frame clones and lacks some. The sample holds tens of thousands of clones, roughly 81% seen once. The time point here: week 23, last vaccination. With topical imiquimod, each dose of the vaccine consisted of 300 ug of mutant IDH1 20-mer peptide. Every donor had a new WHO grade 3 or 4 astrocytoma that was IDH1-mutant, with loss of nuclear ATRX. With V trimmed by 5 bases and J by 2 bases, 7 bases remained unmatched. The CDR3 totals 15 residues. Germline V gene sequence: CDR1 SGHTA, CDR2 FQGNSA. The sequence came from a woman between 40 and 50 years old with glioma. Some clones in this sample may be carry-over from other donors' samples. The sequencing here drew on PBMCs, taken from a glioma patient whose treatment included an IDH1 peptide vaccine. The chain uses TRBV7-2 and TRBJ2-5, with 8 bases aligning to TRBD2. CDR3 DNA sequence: TGTGCCAGCAGCGTACAACTAGCGGAACAAGAGACCCAGTACTTC. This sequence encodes CASSVQLAEQETQYF.